The entry below describes one TCR beta chain. Its antigen is undetermined. This sample stems from a study of cytomegalovirus exposure and HLA in healthy donors. Study results and caveats: The study listed some 160 cytomegalovirus-associated TCR beta chains. Generally TCR sequences proved uncommon, though certain public TCRs appeared in numerous donors.

Data came from immunoSEQ multiplex PCR; TCRdb stores just in-frame clones and leaves some out. The sample comprises roughly 56,000 clones, 93% of which are singletons, and about 1.5% rests with the top ten. Germline CDR1 is GTSNPN and CDR2 is SVGIG (reference sequence). The CDR3 is made up of 12 amino acids. The germline V and J ends were trimmed by 7 bases and 4 bases, with 13 bases remaining between them. The sequencing sample was made of PBMCs. This TCR came from a woman younger than 35 in good health and CMV-seropositive. V usage is TRBV30 and J usage is TRBJ1-2; unclear D gene. The CDR3 DNA follows: TGTGCCTCCCCGGGAAGGTTCTATGGCTACACCTTC. This translates into CASPGRFYGYTF.